The T cell receptor beta chain under discussion was sequenced for a study of T-cell reconstitution after alpha-beta-depleted transplantation in children. Study-wide results and limits: Certain patients had high TCRbeta diversity at day 60, and it came from recipient T cells and thymic progenitors that survived. Reported findings indicate that, about two months after transplant, alpha-beta T cells came from several hundred expanded clones, which were derived from non-depleted graft cells. T cells produced anew were the main source of T-cell counts and diversity one year after transplant.

CDR3 length equals 13 residues. V was trimmed by 4 bases and J by 1 base, leaving 10 bases between them. Germline CDR1 is DFQATT and CDR2 is SNEGSKA (reference sequence). TCRbeta library preparation incorporated unique molecular identifiers. TCRdb itself ran the PCR reads through MiXCR, one entry per CDR3 protein. The repertoire holds some 550,000 distinct CDR3 sequences, approximately 22% seen once, with 13% to 15% in the top ten. In the case of this clonotype: The antigen is not known.

The receptor was isolated from a boy under two years old who had a stem cell transplant for acute myeloid leukemia, so the T cells may come from the graft donor. This specimen was PBMCs, mostly from graft donor cells, taken 360 days after TCRalphabeta/CD19-depleted stem cell transplant. The gene calls are TRBV20-1 and TRBJ2-5; D not certain. In DNA form, the CDR3 reads TGCAGTGCTACCTGGAAACTCCAAGAGACCCAGTACTTC. As protein: CSATWKLQETQYF.